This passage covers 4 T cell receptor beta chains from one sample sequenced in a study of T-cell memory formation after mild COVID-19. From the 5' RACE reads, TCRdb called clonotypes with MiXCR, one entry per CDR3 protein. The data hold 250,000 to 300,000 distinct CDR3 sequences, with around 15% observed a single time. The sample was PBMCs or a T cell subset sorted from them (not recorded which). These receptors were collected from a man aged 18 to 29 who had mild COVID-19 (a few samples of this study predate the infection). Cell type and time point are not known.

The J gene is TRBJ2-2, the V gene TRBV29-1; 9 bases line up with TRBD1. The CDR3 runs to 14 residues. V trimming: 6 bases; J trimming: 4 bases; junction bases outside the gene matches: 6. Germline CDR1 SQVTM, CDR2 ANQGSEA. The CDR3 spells CSVVGTGTTGELFF. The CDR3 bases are TGCAGCGTCGTCGGGACAGGGACCACCGGGGAGCTGTTTTTT.

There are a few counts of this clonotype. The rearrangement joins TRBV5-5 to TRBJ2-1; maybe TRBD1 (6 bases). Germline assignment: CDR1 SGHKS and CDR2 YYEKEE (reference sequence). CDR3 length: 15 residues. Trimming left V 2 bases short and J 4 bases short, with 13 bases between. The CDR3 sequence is CASSLIVGAYNEQFF. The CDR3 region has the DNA TGTGCCAGCAGCTTAATAGTGGGGGCTTACAATGAGCAGTTCTTC.

CDR3 sequence (DNA): TGTGCCAGCAGCTTGCTCCCCACCCGGGGGGCCGGGGAGCTGTTTTTT. Translating it yields CASSLLPTRGAGELFF. The V gene is TRBV5-4, the J gene TRBJ2-2; 7 bases match TRBD2. This CDR3 comprises 16 residues. In germline, CDR1 is SGHNT, CDR2 YYREEE (reference sequence). V lost 1 base and J lost 6; bases outside the gene matches: 9.

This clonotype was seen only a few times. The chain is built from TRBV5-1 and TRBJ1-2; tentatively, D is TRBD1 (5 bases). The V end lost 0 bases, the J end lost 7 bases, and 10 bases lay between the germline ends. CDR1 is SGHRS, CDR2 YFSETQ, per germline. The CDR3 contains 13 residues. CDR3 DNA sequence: TGCGCCAGCAGCTTGGCGGGGGTCGGTGGCTACACCTTC. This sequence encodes CASSLAGVGGYTF.